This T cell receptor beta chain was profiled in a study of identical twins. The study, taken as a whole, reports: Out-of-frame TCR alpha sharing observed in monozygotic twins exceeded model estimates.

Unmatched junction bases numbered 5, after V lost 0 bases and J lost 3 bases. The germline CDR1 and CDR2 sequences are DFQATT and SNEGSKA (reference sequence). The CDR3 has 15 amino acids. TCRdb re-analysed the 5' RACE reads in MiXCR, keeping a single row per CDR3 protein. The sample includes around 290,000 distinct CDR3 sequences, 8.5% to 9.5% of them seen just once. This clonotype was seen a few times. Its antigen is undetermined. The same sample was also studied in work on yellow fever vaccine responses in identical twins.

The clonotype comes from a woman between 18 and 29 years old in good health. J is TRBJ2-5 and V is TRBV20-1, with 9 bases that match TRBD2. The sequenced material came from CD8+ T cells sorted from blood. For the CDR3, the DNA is TGCAGTGCTAGAGATGTAGCGGGGGTTGAAGAGACCCAGTACTTC. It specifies CSARDVAGVEETQYF.